This TCR beta chain came from a study of control samples from healthy donors and cancer patients. Profiled with immunoSEQ multiplex PCR; TCRdb holds only in-frame clones, not every one. The sample contains 75,000 to 95,000 clones, roughly 80% of which appear only once. The CDR3 spans 15 residues. V was clipped by 0 bases and J by 7 bases; unmatched bases: 7. The germline CDR1 and CDR2 sequences are MNHNS and SASEGT. The chain joins TRBV6-1 to TRBJ2-7, with 9 bases matching TRBD2. The source of this sequence is a man between 65 and 80 years old with lung cancer. Sequenced: PBMCs. Written as DNA, the CDR3 is TGTGCCAGCAGTGAAGCGGCGGGGGGGTCCGGAGAGCAGTACTTC. Translating gives CASSEAAGGSGEQYF.